Below, one T cell receptor (beta chain) is given with its context. The target of this receptor is not known. Base qualities are missing; no much larger clone stands one base away. The data derive from a study of blood T cell repertoires in COVID-19 (dated by TCRdb to the early 2020s). Turning to the overall study: Collaborator samples came from the United States, Italy and Spain and covered acute and convalescent phases of COVID-19. Subjects who had been exposed to COVID-19, were actively infected with it, or had recovered from it provided the deeply sampled blood TCRbeta repertoires that made up the dataset. The repertoires were made available in a free public database intended to serve as a resource for research on the immune response to SARS-CoV-2. A de-identified subject ID, COVID-19 status, age in years and sex were almost always included in the sample metadata. The prospective study material was composed of cDNA or gDNA derived from T cells, B-cell-depleted T cells, or PBMCs. HLA class I and class II types, where available, came from metadata supplied by the sample provider rather than from assay-based typing. The samples were drawn from the first 160 participants of the ongoing ImmuneRACE study and from 1,254 subjects provided by 6 global collaborators. What the study reported, not specific to this receptor: Clinical and demographic metadata were provided uncurated, with the amount varying by source and participant.

Reading from cysteine to phenylalanine, the CDR3 counts 14 amino acids. The CDR3 DNA has 42 bases and is translated from base 1. V is trimmed back by 5 bases and J by 5 bases, and the junction contains 5 bases that no gene match accounts for. The CDR1 and CDR2 encoded by the germline V gene are SGHNT and YENEEA. TCRbeta CDR3 regions were amplified from genomic DNA by means of the immunoSEQ Assay, a bias-controlled multiplex PCR. The authors' pipeline ran thus. The number of nucleated cells in each sample was estimated by amplification of reference gene primers within the assay. Sequence reads were collapsed and filtered to measure the absolute abundance of every unique TCRbeta CDR3 rearrangement. For each sample, productive Simpson clonality was calculated as the square root of Simpson's diversity index over productive rearrangements. This is the immuneACCESS table as TCRdb keeps it, with only in-frame sequences that have V and J called. A part of the clones is gone; compared with another copy, unresolved V genes explain less than half, and the rest is unexplained. Clonal size and the V and J genes are those of that table, whereas D and trimming came from the DNA. This sample holds about 140,000 clones; 70% to 90% were observed only once. Around 2.9% of the sample lies in the top ten.

Each collaborating institution followed its own protocols to collect whole blood in K2EDTA tubes. For TCRbeta analysis, collaborators shipped samples as frozen whole blood, isolated PBMCs, or DNA extracted from either of those sample types. The sample comprised peripheral blood. In this chain, TRBV11-3 is recombined with TRBJ2-7, with 11 bases matching TRBD2. The TCR sequence derives from a man in his forties or fifties with acute or convalescent COVID-19. The CDR3 in this case is CASSSSGRADEQYF. The DNA sequence is as follows: TGTGCCAGCAGCAGTAGCGGGAGGGCCGACGAGCAGTACTTC.